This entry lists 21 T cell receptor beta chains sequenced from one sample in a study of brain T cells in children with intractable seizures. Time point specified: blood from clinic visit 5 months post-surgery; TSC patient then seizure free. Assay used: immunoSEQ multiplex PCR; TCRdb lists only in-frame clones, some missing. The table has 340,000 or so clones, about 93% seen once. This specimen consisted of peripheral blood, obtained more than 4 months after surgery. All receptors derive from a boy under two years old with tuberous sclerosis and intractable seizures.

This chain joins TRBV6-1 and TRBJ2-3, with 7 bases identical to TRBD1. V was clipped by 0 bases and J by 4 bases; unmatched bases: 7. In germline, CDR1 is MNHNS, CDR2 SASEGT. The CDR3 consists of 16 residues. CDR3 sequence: CASSEAGTAGADTQYF. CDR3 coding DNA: TGTGCCAGCAGTGAAGCGGGGACAGCTGGGGCAGATACGCAGTATTTT.

The CDR3 DNA reads TGTGCCAGCTCGACTAGCGGGGGGAGGGGTGAGCAGTTCTTC. Encoded protein: CASSTSGGRGEQFF. The chain uses TRBV11-3 and TRBJ2-1; TRBD2 agrees at 13 bases. Per the germline V gene, CDR1 is SGHNT and CDR2 is YENEEA. The CDR3 is 14 amino acids. Trimming at V came to 8 bases and at J to 9 bases, leaving 7 bases not matched to a gene.

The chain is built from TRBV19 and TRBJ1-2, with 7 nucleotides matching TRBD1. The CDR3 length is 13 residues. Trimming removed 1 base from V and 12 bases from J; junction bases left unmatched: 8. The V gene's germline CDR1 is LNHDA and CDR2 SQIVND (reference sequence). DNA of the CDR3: TGTGCCAGTAGTATAGGGGGGACAGCCGGGCACACCTTC. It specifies CASSIGGTAGHTF.

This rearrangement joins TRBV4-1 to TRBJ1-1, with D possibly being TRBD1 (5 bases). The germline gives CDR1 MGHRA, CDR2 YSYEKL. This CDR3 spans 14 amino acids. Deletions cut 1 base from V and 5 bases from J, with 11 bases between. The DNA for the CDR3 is TGCGCCAGCAGCCAAGCGGGGGGGAGGACTGAAGCTTTCTTT. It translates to CASSQAGGRTEAFF.

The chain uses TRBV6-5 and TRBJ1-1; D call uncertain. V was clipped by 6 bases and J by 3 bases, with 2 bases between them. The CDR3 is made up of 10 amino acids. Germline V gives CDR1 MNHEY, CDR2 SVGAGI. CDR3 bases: TGTGCCAGCAGGGACACTGAAGCTTTCTTT. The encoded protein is CASRDTEAFF.

CDR3 nucleotide sequence: TGTGCCAGCACCTTAACCGGGACCTTTGGTAATGAGCAGTTCTTC. Translated, it gives CASTLTGTFGNEQFF. This sequence joins TRBV27 and TRBJ2-1; D may be TRBD1 or TRBD2 (5 bases each). The CDR3 contains 15 residues. V lost 7 bases and J lost 7, with 20 bases in between. Germline-derived CDR1 and CDR2 are MNHEY and SMNVEV (reference sequence).

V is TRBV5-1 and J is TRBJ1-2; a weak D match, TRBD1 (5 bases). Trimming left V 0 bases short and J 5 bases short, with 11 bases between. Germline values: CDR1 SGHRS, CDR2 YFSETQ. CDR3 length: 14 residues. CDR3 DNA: TGCGCCAGCAGCTTGGTGCAGGGAGGGTATGGCTACACCTTC. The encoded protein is CASSLVQGGYGYTF.

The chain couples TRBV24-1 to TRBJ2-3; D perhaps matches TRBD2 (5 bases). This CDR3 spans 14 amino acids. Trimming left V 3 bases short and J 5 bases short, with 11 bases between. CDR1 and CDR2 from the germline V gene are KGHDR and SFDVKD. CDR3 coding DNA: TGTGCCACCAGTGATCGCCGGGAAGTAGATACGCAGTATTTT. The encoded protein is CATSDRREVDTQYF.

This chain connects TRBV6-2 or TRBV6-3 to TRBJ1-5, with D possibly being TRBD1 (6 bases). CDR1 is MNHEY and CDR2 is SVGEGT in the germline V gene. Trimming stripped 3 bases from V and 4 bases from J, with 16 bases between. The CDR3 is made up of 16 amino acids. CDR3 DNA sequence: TGTGCCAGCAGTTATGGGGCAAACAGGGTGAATCAGCCCCAGCATTTT. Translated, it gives CASSYGANRVNQPQHF.

This CDR3 is CASTSRGVGTDTQYF. Here the CDR3 DNA reads TGTGCCAGTACCTCTCGGGGGGTTGGCACAGATACGCAGTATTTT. The chain employs TRBV19 and TRBJ2-3; 7 positions agree with TRBD2. The CDR3 spans 15 residues. The trim removed 7 bases at V and 1 base at J, leaving 8 bases unmatched. Per germline, CDR1 LNHDA and CDR2 SQIVND (reference sequence).

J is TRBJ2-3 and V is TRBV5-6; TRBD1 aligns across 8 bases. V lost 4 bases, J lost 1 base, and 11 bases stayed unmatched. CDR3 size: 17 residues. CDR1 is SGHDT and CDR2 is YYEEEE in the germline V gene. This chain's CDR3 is CASSDWTGLLRTDTQYF. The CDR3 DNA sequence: TGTGCCAGCAGCGACTGGACAGGGCTCCTGCGCACAGATACGCAGTATTTT.

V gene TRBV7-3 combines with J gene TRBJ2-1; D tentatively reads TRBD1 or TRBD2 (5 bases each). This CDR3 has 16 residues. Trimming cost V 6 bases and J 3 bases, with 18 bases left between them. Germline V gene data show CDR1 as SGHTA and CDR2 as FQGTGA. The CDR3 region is CASRNLGDANYNEQFF. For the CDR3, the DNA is TGTGCCAGCAGGAACTTAGGGGACGCCAACTACAATGAGCAGTTCTTC.

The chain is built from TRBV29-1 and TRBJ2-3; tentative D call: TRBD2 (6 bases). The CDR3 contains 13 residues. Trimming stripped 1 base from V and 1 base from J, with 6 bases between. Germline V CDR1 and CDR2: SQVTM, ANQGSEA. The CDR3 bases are TGCAGCGTTGAAGCGGGGGGCACAGATACGCAGTATTTT. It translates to CSVEAGGTDTQYF.

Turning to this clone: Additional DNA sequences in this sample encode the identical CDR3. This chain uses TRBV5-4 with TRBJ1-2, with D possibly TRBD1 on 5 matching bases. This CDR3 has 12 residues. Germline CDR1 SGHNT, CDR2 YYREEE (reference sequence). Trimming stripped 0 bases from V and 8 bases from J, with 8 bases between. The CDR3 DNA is TGTGCCAGCAGCTTGGCGGGGGACGGCTACACCTTC. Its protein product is CASSLAGDGYTF.

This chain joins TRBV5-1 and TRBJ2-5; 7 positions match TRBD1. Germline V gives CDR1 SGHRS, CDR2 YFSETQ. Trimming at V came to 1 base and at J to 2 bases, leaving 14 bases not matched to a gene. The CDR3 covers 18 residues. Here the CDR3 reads CASSLYKQPGQQQETQYF. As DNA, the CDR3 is TGCGCCAGCAGCTTGTATAAGCAACCGGGACAGCAACAAGAGACCCAGTACTTC.

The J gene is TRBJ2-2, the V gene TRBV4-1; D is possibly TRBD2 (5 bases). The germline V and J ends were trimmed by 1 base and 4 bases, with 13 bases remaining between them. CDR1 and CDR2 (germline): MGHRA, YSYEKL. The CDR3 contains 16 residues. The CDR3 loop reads CASSQVLRRFTGELFF. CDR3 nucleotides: TGCGCCAGCAGCCAAGTGTTAAGGAGGTTCACCGGGGAGCTGTTTTTT.

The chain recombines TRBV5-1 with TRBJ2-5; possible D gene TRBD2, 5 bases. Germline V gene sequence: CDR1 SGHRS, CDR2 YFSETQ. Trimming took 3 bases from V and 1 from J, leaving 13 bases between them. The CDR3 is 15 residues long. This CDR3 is CASSSPRGSQETQYF. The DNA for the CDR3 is TGCGCCAGCAGCTCTCCCCGGGGTAGCCAAGAGACCCAGTACTTC.

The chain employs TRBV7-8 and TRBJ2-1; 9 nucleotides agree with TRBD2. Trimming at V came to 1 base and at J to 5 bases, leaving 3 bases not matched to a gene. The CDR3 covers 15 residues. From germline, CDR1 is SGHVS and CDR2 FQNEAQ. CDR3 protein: CASSLEAGGDNEQFF. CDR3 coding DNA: TGTGCCAGCAGCTTAGAGGCGGGAGGGGACAATGAGCAGTTCTTC.

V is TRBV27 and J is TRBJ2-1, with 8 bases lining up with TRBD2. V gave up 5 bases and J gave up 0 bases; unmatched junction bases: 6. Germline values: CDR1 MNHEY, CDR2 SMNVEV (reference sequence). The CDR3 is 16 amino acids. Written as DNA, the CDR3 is TGTGCCAGCAGTCTGATAGCGGGGAGCTCCTACAATGAGCAGTTCTTC. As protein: CASSLIAGSSYNEQFF.

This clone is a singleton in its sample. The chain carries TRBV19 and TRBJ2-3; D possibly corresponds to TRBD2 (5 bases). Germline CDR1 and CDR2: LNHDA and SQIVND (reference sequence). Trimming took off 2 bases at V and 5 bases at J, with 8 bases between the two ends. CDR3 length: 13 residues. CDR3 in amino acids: CASSILAGDTQYF. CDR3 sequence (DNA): TGTGCCAGTAGTATACTAGCCGGAGATACGCAGTATTTT.

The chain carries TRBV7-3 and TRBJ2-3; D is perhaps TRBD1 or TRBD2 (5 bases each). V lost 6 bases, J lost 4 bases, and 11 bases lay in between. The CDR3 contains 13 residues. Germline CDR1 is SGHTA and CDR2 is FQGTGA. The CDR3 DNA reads TGTGCCAGCAGTTCCCGGGGCCCAGATACGCAGTATTTT. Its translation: CASSSRGPDTQYF.